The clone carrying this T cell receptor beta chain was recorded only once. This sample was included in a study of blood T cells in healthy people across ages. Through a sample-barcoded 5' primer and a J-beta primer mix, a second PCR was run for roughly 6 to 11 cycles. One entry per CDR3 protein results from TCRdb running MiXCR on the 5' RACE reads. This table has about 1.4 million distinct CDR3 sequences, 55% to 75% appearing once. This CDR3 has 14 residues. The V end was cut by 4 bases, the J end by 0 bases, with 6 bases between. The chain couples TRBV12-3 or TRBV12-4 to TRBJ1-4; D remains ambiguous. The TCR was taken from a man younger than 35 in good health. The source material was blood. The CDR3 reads CASSWSATNEKLFF. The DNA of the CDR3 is TGTGCCAGCAGTTGGAGTGCAACTAATGAAAAACTGTTTTTT.